This T cell receptor (beta chain) derives from a study of T cells in localized non-small cell lung cancer. General study points: A median of approximately 60 of the top 100 tumor clones appeared in adjacent lung, which was paired and uninvolved. An association was observed between higher blood T cell density and longer overall survival.

Here immunoSEQ multiplex PCR was the method, and the copy in TCRdb shows in-frame clones only, minus some. The sample carries some 1,100 clones, approximately 35% recorded once. This clone has more than one count but fewer than ten. Antigen: not known. V dropped 2 bases and J dropped 3; count of bases not matched to a gene: 8. The CDR3 loop spans 17 amino acids. Germline CDR1 reads SGHNT; CDR2 reads YENEEA. This TCR derives from a male donor aged 60 or older with stage I squamous cell lung carcinoma. The chain uses TRBV11-3 and TRBJ2-2; the match to TRBD1 covers 8 bases. This material consisted of lung tumor tissue, taken before any cancer treatment. CDR3 residues: CASSLKPGGGYTGELFF. The DNA of the CDR3 is TGTGCCAGCAGCTTAAAGCCAGGGGGCGGCTACACCGGGGAGCTGTTTTTT.